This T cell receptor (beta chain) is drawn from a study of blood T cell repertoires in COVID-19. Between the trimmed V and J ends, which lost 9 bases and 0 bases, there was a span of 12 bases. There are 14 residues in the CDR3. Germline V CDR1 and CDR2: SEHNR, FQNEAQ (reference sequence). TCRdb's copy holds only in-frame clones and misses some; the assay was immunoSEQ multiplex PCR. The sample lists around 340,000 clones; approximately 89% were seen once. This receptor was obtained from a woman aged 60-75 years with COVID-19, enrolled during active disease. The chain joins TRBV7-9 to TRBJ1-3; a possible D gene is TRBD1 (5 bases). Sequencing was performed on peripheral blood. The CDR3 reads CASTGHVSGNTIYF. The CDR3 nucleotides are TGTGCCAGTACAGGTCATGTCTCTGGAAACACCATATATTTT.